This T cell receptor (beta chain) was captured in a study of T-cell reconstitution after alpha-beta-depleted transplantation in children. Germline values: CDR1 DFQATT, CDR2 SNEGSKA (reference sequence). This CDR3 has 13 residues. Trimming removed 4 bases from V and 5 bases from J, with 12 bases in between. As it was prepared, the TCRbeta library received unique molecular identifiers. Via MiXCR, TCRdb re-called the PCR reads, giving one row per CDR3 protein. The sample holds about 58,000 distinct CDR3 sequences, 40% to 45% seen once. This TCR came from a male patient between 5 and 17 years old who had a stem cell transplant for acute lymphoblastic leukemia, so the T cells may come from the graft donor. This chain links TRBV20-1 with TRBJ1-5; weak D call: TRBD1 (6 bases). This material consisted of PBMCs, mostly from graft donor cells, taken 360 days after TCRalphabeta/CD19-depleted stem cell transplant. The CDR3 DNA sequence: TGCAGTGCTAACCCAAGGGGGGATCAGCCCCAGCATTTT. This encodes CSANPRGDQPQHF.